These 14 T cell receptor beta chains were all obtained from the same sample, sequenced in a study of shared clonotypes between healthy human individuals. Generated by immunoSEQ multiplex PCR, the TCRdb table keeps only in-frame clones and is missing some. The top ten hold 0.045% to 0.07% of the sample, which has hundreds of thousands of clones, less than 98% seen once. The sequenced sample consisted of naive CD4+ T cells sorted from blood. Subset here: CD45RA+ positively selected. The receptor set was obtained from a woman aged 30 to 39 in good health.

The rearrangement joins TRBV10-3 to TRBJ2-2, with 7 bases fitting TRBD1. The germline CDR1 and CDR2 sequences are ENHRY and SYGVKD. V trimming: 6 bases; J trimming: 0 bases; junction bases outside the gene matches: 7. CDR3 length: 16 residues. The CDR3 coding sequence is TGTGCCATCAGCCCTAACAGGGGATCGAACACCGGGGAGCTGTTTTTT. Translation gives CAISPNRGSNTGELFF.

As concerns this clone: The same CDR3 can be traced to other DNA sequences in this sample. The V call is TRBV19, the J call TRBJ2-5, with a possible D match to TRBD2 (6 bases). CDR1 and CDR2 (germline): LNHDA, SQIVND (reference sequence). This CDR3 region has 13 residues. Trimming shortened V by 5 bases and J by 2 bases, and 9 bases separated the two germline ends. The CDR3 region has the DNA TGTGCCAGTAGTGCGGGACTTCAAGAGACCCAGTACTTC. Encoded protein: CASSAGLQETQYF.

V is TRBV6-1 and J is TRBJ1-3; D possibly corresponds to TRBD1 (5 bases). Germline V gene data show CDR1 as MNHNS and CDR2 as SASEGT. V gave up 4 bases and J gave up 0 bases, with 16 bases separating them. The CDR3 loop spans 17 amino acids. The CDR3 reads CASSASEDSRSGNTIYF. The CDR3 bases are TGTGCCAGCAGTGCTTCTGAAGACAGTCGCTCTGGAAACACCATATATTTT.

V gene TRBV28 combines with J gene TRBJ1-4, with D perhaps matching TRBD1 (6 bases). CDR3 length equals 13 residues. Germline CDR1 reads MDHEN; CDR2 reads SYDVKM. Trimming shortened V by 7 bases and J by 10 bases, and 16 bases separated the two germline ends. CDR3 amino acids: CASTFSQGRKLFF. DNA for the CDR3: TGTGCCAGCACCTTTTCACAGGGCCGAAAACTGTTTTTT.

The gene calls are TRBV29-1 and TRBJ2-3; D might be TRBD2 (6 bases). Germline V CDR1 and CDR2: SQVTM, ANQGSEA. V dropped 6 bases and J dropped 0 bases, with 22 bases sitting between them. The CDR3 covers 17 residues. The CDR3 sequence is CSVGTTSSGPSTDTQYF. The CDR3 bases are TGCAGCGTGGGAACGACTAGTAGCGGCCCTAGCACAGATACGCAGTATTTT.

V and J are TRBV2 and TRBJ2-7; TRBD2 is a possible D gene (6 bases). V was cut by 4 bases and J by 3 bases, with 13 bases left in between. This CDR3 is 14 amino acids long. Germline-derived CDR1 and CDR2 are SNHLY and FYNNEI. The CDR3 loop is CASSVLASGYEQYF. In nucleotides, the CDR3 is TGTGCCAGCAGTGTCCTAGCGAGTGGCTACGAGCAGTACTTC.

The V and J genes are TRBV5-4 and TRBJ2-7, with 9 bases that match TRBD1. CDR3 length: 13 amino acids. CDR1 is SGHNT, CDR2 YYREEE, per germline (reference sequence). The junction had 5 bases not matched to a gene; V was cut back by 3 bases and J by 7 bases. CDR3 sequence reads: CASSWGQGGEQYF. CDR3 nucleotide sequence: TGTGCCAGCAGCTGGGGACAGGGAGGGGAGCAGTACTTC.

The chain joins TRBV21-1 to TRBJ1-1; the tabulated D call, TRBD1, remains unverified against the DNA. TRBV21-1 is described as a pseudogene. This CDR3 has 23 residues. The CDR3 nucleotides are TGTGCCAGCAGCAAAGATCGCTCGGACAGGGGGCTTGGGGTTTCTCTCATGAACACTGAAGCTTTCTTT. It is translated as CASSKDRSDRGLGVSLMNTEAFF.

The rearrangement uses TRBV7-9 and TRBJ2-1; 7 bases align to TRBD2. Per the germline V gene, CDR1 is SEHNR and CDR2 is FQNEAQ (reference sequence). The CDR3 covers 14 residues. The V and J ends lost 1 base and 6 bases, in that order; junction bases with no gene match: 3. CDR3 residues: CASSLDTSVNEQFF. DNA for the CDR3: TGTGCCAGCAGCTTAGATACTAGCGTCAATGAGCAGTTCTTC.

The chain is built from TRBV5-1 and TRBJ1-4; 7 bases map to TRBD1. The CDR3 consists of 15 residues. The V segment lost 4 bases and the J segment 6 bases; nucleotides outside the gene matches: 9. CDR1 and CDR2 from the germline V gene are SGHRS and YFSETQ. CDR3 protein: CASSPAGTDYEKLFF. In nucleotides, the CDR3 is TGCGCCAGCAGCCCGGCCGGGACAGACTATGAAAAACTGTTTTTT.

V gene TRBV30 combines with J gene TRBJ1-6; D gene unclear. This CDR3 is built from 14 residues. Germline-derived CDR1 and CDR2 are GTSNPN and SVGIG (reference sequence). V shed 4 bases and J shed 0 bases, with 7 bases lying between them. The CDR3 region is CAWNEASYNSPLHF. CDR3 coding DNA: TGTGCCTGGAATGAGGCCTCCTATAATTCACCCCTCCACTTT.

The chain employs TRBV5-1 and TRBJ2-2; D is tentatively TRBD1 or TRBD2 (6 bases each). With 3 bases removed from V and 5 bases from J, the gap between germline ends came to 17 bases. The CDR3 is 16 amino acids. Looked up from germline, CDR1 is SGHRS and CDR2 is YFSETQ. Written as DNA, the CDR3 is TGCGCCAGCAGCTGGGGGGCAGGGCGGAGTACCGGGGAGCTGTTTTTT. Translating it yields CASSWGAGRSTGELFF.

The chain couples TRBV11-3 to TRBJ1-3; the D is unclear. Germline V gene sequence: CDR1 SGHNT, CDR2 YENEEA. The CDR3 sequence is 15 residues long. V shed 4 bases and J shed 0 bases, with 10 bases lying between them. CDR3 protein: CASSSGRSSGNTIYF. The CDR3 nucleotides read TGTGCCAGCAGCTCTGGCCGCAGCTCTGGAAACACCATATATTTT.

The chain combines TRBV27 with TRBJ2-7; 8 nucleotides align to TRBD1. CDR3 size: 14 residues. V shed 5 bases and J 6 bases; nucleotides not matched to a gene: 9. The germline CDR1 and CDR2 sequences are MNHEY and SMNVEV (reference sequence). The CDR3 bases are TGTGCCAGCAGTGTAGCAGGGGGCCAGGGCGAGCAGTACTTC. Protein product: CASSVAGGQGEQYF.